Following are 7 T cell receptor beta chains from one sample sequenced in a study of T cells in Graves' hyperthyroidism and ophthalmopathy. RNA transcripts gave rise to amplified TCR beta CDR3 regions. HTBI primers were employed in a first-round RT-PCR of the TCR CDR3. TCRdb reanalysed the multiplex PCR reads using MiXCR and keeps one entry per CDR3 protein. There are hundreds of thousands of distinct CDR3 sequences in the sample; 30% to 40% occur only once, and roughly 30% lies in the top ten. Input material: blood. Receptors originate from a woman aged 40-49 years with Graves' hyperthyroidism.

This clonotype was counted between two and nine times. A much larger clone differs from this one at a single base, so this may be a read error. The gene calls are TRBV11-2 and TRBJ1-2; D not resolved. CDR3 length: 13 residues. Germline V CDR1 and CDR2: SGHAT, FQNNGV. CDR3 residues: CASSLQVNYGYAF. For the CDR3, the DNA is TGTGCCAGCAGCTTACAGGTTAACTATGGCTACGCCTTC.

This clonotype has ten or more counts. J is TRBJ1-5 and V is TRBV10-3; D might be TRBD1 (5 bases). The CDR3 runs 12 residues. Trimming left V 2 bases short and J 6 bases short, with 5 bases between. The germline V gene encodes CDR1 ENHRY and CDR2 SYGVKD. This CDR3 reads CAISEGAQPQHF. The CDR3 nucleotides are TGTGCCATCAGTGAGGGGGCTCAGCCCCAGCATTTT.

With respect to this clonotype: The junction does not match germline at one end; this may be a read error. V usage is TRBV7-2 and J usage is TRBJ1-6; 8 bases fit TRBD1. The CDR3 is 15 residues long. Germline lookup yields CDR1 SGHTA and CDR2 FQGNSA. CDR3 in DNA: TGTGCCAGCAGCGCCAGGACAGGGCATAATACACCACTCCACTTT. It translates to CASSARTGHNTPLHF. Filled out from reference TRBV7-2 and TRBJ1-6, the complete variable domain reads GAGVSQSPSNKVTEKGKDVELRCDPISGHTALYWYRQSLGQGLEFLIYFQGNSAPDKSGLPSDRFSAERTGGSVSTLTIQRTQQEDSAVYLCASSARTGHNTPLHFGNGTRLTVT.

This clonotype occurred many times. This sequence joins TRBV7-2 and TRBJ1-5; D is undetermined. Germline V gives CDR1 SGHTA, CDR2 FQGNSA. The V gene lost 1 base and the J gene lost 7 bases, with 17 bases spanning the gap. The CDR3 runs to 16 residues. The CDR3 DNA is TGTGCCAGCAGCTTAGGGGGTCCCGTAGCGGGGCAGCCCCAGCATTTT. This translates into CASSLGGPVAGQPQHF.

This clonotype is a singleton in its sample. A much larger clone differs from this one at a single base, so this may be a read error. The CDR3 protein is CDSSLGRLAGYEQYF. For the CDR3, the DNA is TGTGACAGCAGCTTGGGGAGGCTAGCGGGATACGAGCAGTACTTC. The chain employs TRBV7-2 and TRBJ2-7, with TRBD2 identical over 9 bases. Germline V lookup: CDR1 SGHTA, CDR2 FQGNSA. The CDR3 is made up of 15 amino acids.

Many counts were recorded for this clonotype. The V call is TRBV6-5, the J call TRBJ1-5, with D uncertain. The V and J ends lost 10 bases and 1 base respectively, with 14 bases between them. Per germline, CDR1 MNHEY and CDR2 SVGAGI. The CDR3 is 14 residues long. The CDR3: CATHSPGSNQPQHF. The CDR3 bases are TGTGCCACCCACTCGCCAGGCAGCAATCAGCCCCAGCATTTT.

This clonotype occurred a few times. The CDR3, as DNA: TGTGCCAGCAGCGACAACAGGGGACCTGAGCAGTTCTTC. Translating gives CASSDNRGPEQFF. V usage is TRBV9 and J usage is TRBJ2-7; 7 bases line up with TRBD1. The DNA end is a closer match to TRBJ2-1, so the J assignment may be wrong. The CDR3 has 13 amino acids. Germline V gene lookup returns CDR1 SGDLS and CDR2 YYNGEE.